This entry lists 2 T cell receptor beta chains sequenced from one sample in a study of blood T cells in healthy people across ages. With a J-beta primer mix and a sample-barcoded 5' primer, a second PCR ran 7 to 11 cycles. TCRdb re-analysed the 5' RACE reads in MiXCR, keeping a single row per CDR3 protein. The table includes 550,000 to 600,000 distinct CDR3 sequences, approximately 30% detected once. What was sequenced was blood. The receptors here all came from a woman in her 70s in good health.

The J gene is TRBJ1-1, the V gene TRBV29-1; D is undetermined. The CDR3 has 13 amino acids. Trimming took off 5 bases at V and 6 bases at J, with 16 bases between the two ends. Germline CDR1 is SQVTM and CDR2 is ANQGSEA. The CDR3 protein is CSVSDGFFPEAFF. CDR3 sequence (DNA): TGCAGCGTTTCGGACGGCTTCTTCCCTGAAGCTTTCTTT.

This clonotype showed up just a few times. This chain joins TRBV7-2 and TRBJ1-1; tentatively, D is TRBD1 (6 bases). CDR1 SGHTA and CDR2 FQGNSA come from the germline V gene. Trimming shortened V by 3 bases and J by 1 base, and 12 bases separated the two germline ends. There are 15 residues in the CDR3. CDR3 bases: TGTGCCAGCAGCTTTCAGGGGACGACGAACACTGAAGCTTTCTTT. It specifies CASSFQGTTNTEAFF.